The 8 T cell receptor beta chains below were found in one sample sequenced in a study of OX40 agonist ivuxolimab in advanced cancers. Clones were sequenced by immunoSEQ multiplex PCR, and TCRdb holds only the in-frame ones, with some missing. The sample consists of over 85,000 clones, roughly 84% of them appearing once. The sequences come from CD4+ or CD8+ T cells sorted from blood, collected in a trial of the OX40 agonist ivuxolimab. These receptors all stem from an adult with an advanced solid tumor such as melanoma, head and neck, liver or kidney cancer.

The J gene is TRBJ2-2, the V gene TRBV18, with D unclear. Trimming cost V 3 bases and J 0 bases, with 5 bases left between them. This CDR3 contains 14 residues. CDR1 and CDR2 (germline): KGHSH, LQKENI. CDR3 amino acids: CASSPEANTGELFF. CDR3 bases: TGTGCCAGCTCACCTGAGGCGAACACCGGGGAGCTGTTTTTT.

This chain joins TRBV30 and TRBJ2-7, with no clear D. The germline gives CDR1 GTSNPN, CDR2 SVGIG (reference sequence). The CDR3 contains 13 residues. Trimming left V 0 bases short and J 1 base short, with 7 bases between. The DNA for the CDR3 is TGTGCCTGGAGTGTAGGTCTTTCCTACGAGCAGTACTTC. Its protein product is CAWSVGLSYEQYF.

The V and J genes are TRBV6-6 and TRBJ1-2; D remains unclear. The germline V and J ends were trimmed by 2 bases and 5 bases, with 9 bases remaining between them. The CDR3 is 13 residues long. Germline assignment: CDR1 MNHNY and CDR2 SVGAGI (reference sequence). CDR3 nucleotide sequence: TGTGCCAGCAGTTACGGCCAGGAGTATGGCTACACCTTC. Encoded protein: CASSYGQEYGYTF.

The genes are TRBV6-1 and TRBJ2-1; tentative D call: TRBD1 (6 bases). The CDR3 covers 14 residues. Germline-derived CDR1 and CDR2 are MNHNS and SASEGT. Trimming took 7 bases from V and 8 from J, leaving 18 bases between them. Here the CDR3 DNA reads TGTGCCAGCACCGAGACAGGACCTATGGATGAGCAGTTCTTC. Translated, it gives CASTETGPMDEQFF.

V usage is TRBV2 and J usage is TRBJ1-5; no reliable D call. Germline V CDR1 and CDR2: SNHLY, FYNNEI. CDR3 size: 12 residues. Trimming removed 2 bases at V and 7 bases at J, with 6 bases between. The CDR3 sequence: CASSERGQPQHF. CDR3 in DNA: TGTGCCAGCAGTGAACGGGGACAGCCCCAGCATTTT.

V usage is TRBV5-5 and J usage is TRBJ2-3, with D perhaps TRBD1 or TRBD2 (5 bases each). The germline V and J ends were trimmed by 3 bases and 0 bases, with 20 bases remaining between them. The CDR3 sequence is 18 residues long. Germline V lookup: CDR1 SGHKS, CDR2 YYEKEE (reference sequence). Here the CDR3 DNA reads TGTGCCAGCAGCTCCTACGGGACGTTGGACGATAGCACAGATACGCAGTATTTT. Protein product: CASSSYGTLDDSTDTQYF.

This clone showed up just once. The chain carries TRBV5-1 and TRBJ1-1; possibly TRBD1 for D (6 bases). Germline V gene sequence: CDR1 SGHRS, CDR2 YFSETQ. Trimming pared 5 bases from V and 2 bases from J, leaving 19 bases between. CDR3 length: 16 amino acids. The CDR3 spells CASSRAPGAVNTEAFF. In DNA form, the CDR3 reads TGCGCCAGCAGTAGGGCGCCAGGGGCCGTTAACACTGAAGCTTTCTTT.

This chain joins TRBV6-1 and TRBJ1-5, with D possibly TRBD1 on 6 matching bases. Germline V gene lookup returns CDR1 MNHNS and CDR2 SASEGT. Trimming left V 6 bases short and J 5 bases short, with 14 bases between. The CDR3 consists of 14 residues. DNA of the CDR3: TGTGCCAGCAGAATGGACAGTGTCTATCAGCCCCAGCATTTT. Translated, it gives CASRMDSVYQPQHF.